This T cell receptor beta chain came from a study of OX40 agonist ivuxolimab in advanced cancers. On the study more broadly: Patients were treated with intravenous ivuxolimab, dosed at 0.01 to 10 mg/kg and infused every 2 weeks. General study points: Near-lowest levels of clonal expansion characterized partial responders at 0.1-3.0 mg/kg.

Assay: immunoSEQ multiplex PCR; the TCRdb copy retains only in-frame clones and omits some. The sample holds tens of thousands of clones, 70% to 90% seen once. This clone was seen a single time. Its antigen is not known. Trimming cost V 5 bases and J 4 bases, with 6 bases left between them. The CDR3 has 11 residues. In germline, CDR1 is SGHTA, CDR2 FQGNSA. The V gene is TRBV7-2, the J gene TRBJ2-7, with unresolved D. This specimen consisted of CD4+ or CD8+ T cells sorted from blood, obtained in a trial of the OX40 agonist ivuxolimab. The receptor's source is an adult with an advanced solid tumor such as melanoma, head and neck, liver or kidney cancer. In DNA form, the CDR3 reads TGTGCCAGCAGCCGCCTATACGAGCAGTACTTC. Protein sequence: CASSRLYEQYF. Looking up the rest from reference TRBV7-2 and TRBJ2-7 gives the full variable domain: GAGVSQSPSNKVTEKGKDVELRCDPISGHTALYWYRQSLGQGLEFLIYFQGNSAPDKSGLPSDRFSAERTGGSVSTLTIQRTQQEDSAVYLCASSRLYEQYFGPGTRLTVT.